These 15 T cell receptor beta chains share one sample of origin, sequenced in a study of T cells in Graves' hyperthyroidism and ophthalmopathy. RNA transcripts yielded amplified TCR beta CDR3 regions. First-round RT-PCR targeting the TCR CDR3 was performed with the HTBI primer set. TCRdb re-derived calls from the multiplex PCR reads in MiXCR, one entry per CDR3 protein. The table records about 840,000 distinct CDR3 sequences, roughly 40% of them present only once. Sample: blood. These TCRs come from a man between 18 and 29 years old with Graves' hyperthyroidism.

The chain joins TRBV5-4 to TRBJ2-5; D perhaps matches TRBD2 (5 bases). Germline V gene sequence: CDR1 SGHNT, CDR2 YYREEE (reference sequence). The CDR3 totals 14 residues. V lost 4 bases to trimming and J lost 5 bases, with 15 bases between them. CDR3 sequence: CASSSARVRETQYF. DNA of the CDR3: TGTGCCAGCAGCAGCGCGAGGGTACGGGAGACCCAGTACTTC.

The chain combines TRBV7-2 with TRBJ1-1; TRBD1 matches 9 bases. The CDR3 extends over 15 amino acids. Trimming removed 5 bases from V and 5 bases from J; junction bases left unmatched: 9. Germline lookup yields CDR1 SGHTA and CDR2 FQGNSA. CDR3 amino acids: CASSPTGQGWTEAFF. The CDR3 DNA sequence: TGTGCCAGCAGCCCGACGGGACAGGGATGGACTGAAGCTTTCTTT.

J is TRBJ1-2 and V is TRBV2, with D perhaps TRBD1 (5 bases). V dropped 6 bases and J dropped 12 bases, with 23 bases sitting between them. This CDR3 has 14 amino acids. Germline CDR1 reads SNHLY; CDR2 reads FYNNEI. The DNA for the CDR3 is TGTGCCAGCAGCCCGAACACGGGGGTAAGGGGCCACACCTTC. It yields the protein CASSPNTGVRGHTF. Full variable domain (missing parts from reference TRBV2 and TRBJ1-2): EPEVTQTPSHQVTQMGQEVILRCVPISNHLYFYWYRQILGQKVEFLVSFYNNEISEKSEIFDDQFSVERPDGSNFTLKIRSTKLEDSAMYFCASSPNTGVRGHTFGSGTRLTVV.

With regard to this clonotype: A read error may account for a junction end that differs from germline. The chain carries TRBV9 and TRBJ2-7, with D possibly TRBD1 on 7 matching bases. The CDR3 runs to 16 residues. Germline V gene data show CDR1 as SGDLS and CDR2 as YYNGEE. The CDR3 DNA follows: TGCGCCAGCAGCCAACCGGGGGCAGGGGGAACCTACGAGCAGTACTTC. As protein: CASSQPGAGGTYEQYF. The variable domain in full, with the rest retrieved from reference TRBV9 and TRBJ2-7, is DSGVTQTPKHLITATGQRVTLRCSPRSGDLSVYWYQQSLDQGLQFLIQYYNGEERAKGNILERFSAQQFPDLHSELNLSSLELGDSALYFCASSQPGAGGTYEQYFGPGTRLTVT.

The rearrangement uses TRBV4-2 and TRBJ1-1, with 7 bases fitting TRBD1. Germline V gene data show CDR1 as LGHNA and CDR2 as YNFKEQ. The J segment lost 1 base and the V segment lost 4 bases, leaving 9 bases of the junction unmatched. The CDR3 is 16 residues long. CDR3 region: CASSPQLGQQNTEAFF. As DNA, the CDR3 is TGTGCCAGCAGCCCTCAGTTGGGACAGCAGAACACTGAAGCTTTCTTT.

This clonotype has only a few counts. The rearrangement links TRBV10-3 to TRBJ2-2; TRBD1 aligns across 7 bases. In germline, CDR1 is ENHRY, CDR2 SYGVKD. Trimming at V came to 10 bases and at J to 10 bases, leaving 12 bases not matched to a gene. This CDR3 contains 13 residues. The CDR3 is CASSTPGQSELFF. The CDR3 DNA follows: TGTGCCAGCAGCACCCCGGGACAGTCGGAGCTGTTTTTT.

This clonotype was observed a few times. V gene TRBV4-1 combines with J gene TRBJ1-4, with TRBD1 matching over 8 bases. The germline V gene has CDR1 MGHRA and CDR2 YSYEKL. This CDR3 comprises 15 residues. The ends lost 2 bases at V and 6 bases at J; junction bases unmatched: 5. The CDR3 sequence: CASSQLQTGDEKLFF. The CDR3, as DNA: TGCGCCAGCAGCCAATTACAGACAGGGGATGAAAAACTGTTTTTT.

The CDR3: CASSLDIGYTF. Written as DNA, the CDR3 is TGCGCCAGCAGCTTGGACATAGGCTACACCTTC. The chain carries TRBV5-1 and TRBJ1-2; unclear D gene. The CDR3 has 11 residues. The V and J ends lost 0 bases and 8 bases respectively, with 5 bases between them. Germline CDR1 SGHRS, CDR2 YFSETQ.

This clonotype was recorded a few times. The chain links TRBV10-3 to TRBJ2-7, with D tentatively TRBD2 (6 bases). Germline lookup yields CDR1 ENHRY and CDR2 SYGVKD. The V and J ends lost 3 bases and 7 bases respectively, with 7 bases between them. This CDR3 is 11 amino acids long. CDR3 DNA: TGTGCCATCAGTGATGGGGGGGAGCAGTACTTC. Its translation is CAISDGGEQYF.

Turning to this clonotype: A read error may account for a junction end that differs from germline. The CDR3 region has the DNA TGTGCTGGATCAGGAATGAACACTGAGGCTTTCTTT. It encodes CAGSGMNTEAFF. This rearrangement joins TRBV12-5 to TRBJ1-1; D unresolved. The CDR3 totals 12 residues. Germline CDR1 is LGHNT and CDR2 is FRNRAP.

Comment on this clonotype: A much bigger clone sits one base away, suggesting this may be a read error. The conserved final phenylalanine or tryptophan is absent from the CDR3, which likely points to a read error. The chain joins TRBV2 to TRBJ2-5, with 10 bases lining up with TRBD2. The V gene end was trimmed by 9 bases and the J gene end by 5 bases; junction bases not matched to a gene: 3. The CDR3 extends over 12 amino acids. The germline gives CDR1 SNHLY, CDR2 FYNNEI. The CDR3 coding sequence is TGTGCCAGTCAAGCGGGAGGGGAGACCCAGTACTCC. It specifies CASQAGGETQYS.

This clonotype was found once. The genes are TRBV19 and TRBJ2-2, with 9 nucleotides matching TRBD1. This CDR3 has 16 amino acids. Germline values: CDR1 LNHDA, CDR2 SQIVND (reference sequence). V gave up 6 bases and J gave up 5 bases; unmatched junction bases: 10. The CDR3 sequence: CASRIPGQGITGELFF. CDR3 sequence (DNA): TGTGCCAGTAGGATCCCCGGACAGGGGATAACCGGGGAGCTGTTTTTT.

This chain links TRBV9 with TRBJ2-3; 7 bases line up with TRBD2. CDR3 length equals 15 residues. J was trimmed by 5 bases and V by 0 bases; bases with no gene match: 6. The germline CDR1 and CDR2 sequences are SGDLS and YYNGEE. The CDR3 region has the DNA TGTGCCAGCAGCGTAGGGGGGGGTTTGCAAGATACGCAGTATTTT. Its protein product is CASSVGGGLQDTQYF.

This clonotype has a handful of counts. Being one base from a much bigger clone, this may be a read error. The chain links TRBV6-6 to TRBJ1-1, with a tentative D call TRBD1 (5 bases). Germline assignment: CDR1 MNHNY and CDR2 SVGAGI (reference sequence). Trimming pared 1 base from V and 1 base from J, leaving 7 bases between. The CDR3 totals 14 residues. The CDR3 DNA reads as TGTGCCAGCAGTTACTGGGGGGAGAACACTGAAGCTTTCTTT. Translating gives CASSYWGENTEAFF.

This clonotype turned up a few times. The J gene is TRBJ2-1, the V gene TRBV25-1; no clear D. From germline, CDR1 is MGHDK and CDR2 SYGVNS. The length of the CDR3 is 12 residues. Trimming cost V 9 bases and J 4 bases, with 10 bases left between them. The DNA for the CDR3 is TGTGCCAGTTCCACCATATACAATGAGCAGTTCTTC. It is translated as CASSTIYNEQFF. The full variable domain, completed using reference TRBV25-1 and TRBJ2-1, is EADIYQTPRYLVIGTGKKITLECSQTMGHDKMYWYQQDPGMELHLIHYSYGVNSTEKGDLSSESTVSRIRTEHFPLTLESARPSHTSQYLCASSTIYNEQFFGPGTRLTVL.